This entry lists 8 T cell receptor beta chains sequenced from one sample in a study of blood T cell repertoires in COVID-19. Clones were read by immunoSEQ multiplex PCR, and TCRdb kept only the in-frame ones, dropping some. The sample lists 70,000 to 95,000 clones, 86% occurring once. The sequencing input was peripheral blood. These receptors came from a human donor in a cohort sampled during active COVID-19.

The chain employs TRBV23-1 and TRBJ1-1; D might be TRBD1 (5 bases). TRBV23-1 is placed among ORFs of uncertain function. Trimming took off 3 bases at V and 3 bases at J, with 11 bases between the two ends. The CDR3 runs 14 residues. The CDR3 is CASSQGRGDTEAFF. DNA of the CDR3: TGCGCCAGCAGTCAGGGGCGTGGGGACACTGAAGCTTTCTTT.

The chain employs TRBV6-4 and TRBJ2-3, with a weak D call TRBD1 (6 bases). The V end was cut by 5 bases, the J end by 4 bases, with 13 bases between. Germline V gene sequence: CDR1 MRHNA, CDR2 SNTAGT. The CDR3 runs 14 residues. The CDR3 DNA follows: TGTGCCAGCAGTTTGGGGGCAATTTCAGATACGCAGTATTTT. It codes for CASSLGAISDTQYF.

There are a few counts of this clone. Other DNA sequences of this sample code for an identical CDR3. V and J are TRBV19 and TRBJ2-7; TRBD1 agrees at 7 bases. The V gene end was trimmed by 3 bases and the J gene end by 1 base; junction bases not matched to a gene: 3. The germline gives CDR1 LNHDA, CDR2 SQIVND (reference sequence). The CDR3 totals 14 residues. The CDR3, as DNA: TGTGCCAGTAGTATTGGGGGACAGTCCTACGAGCAGTACTTC. Translating it yields CASSIGGQSYEQYF.

This chain links TRBV11-1 with TRBJ1-1; D remains ambiguous. Looked up from germline, CDR1 is SGHAT and CDR2 is FQDESV (reference sequence). V lost 4 bases and J lost 1, with 13 bases in between. The CDR3 is 15 amino acids. The CDR3 sequence: CASSSSGWANTEAFF. DNA for the CDR3: TGTGCCAGCAGCTCCTCAGGTTGGGCGAACACTGAAGCTTTCTTT.

The J gene is TRBJ2-5, the V gene TRBV18; no reliable D call. The CDR3 has 12 residues. V lost 4 bases, J lost 4 bases, and 7 bases lay in between. Germline CDR1 and CDR2: KGHSH and LQKENI. The chain's CDR3 is CASSRPPETQYF. As DNA, the CDR3 is TGTGCCAGCTCACGTCCTCCAGAGACCCAGTACTTC. The entire variable domain, with the rest obtained from reference TRBV18 and TRBJ2-5, is as follows: NAGVMQNPRHLVRRRGQEARLRCSPMKGHSHVYWYRQLPEEGLKFMVYLQKENIIDESGMPKERFSAEFPKEGPSILRIQQVVRGDSAAYFCASSRPPETQYFGPGTRLLVL.

This chain joins TRBV2 and TRBJ2-1, with D maybe TRBD1 (5 bases). This CDR3 is built from 14 residues. V was shortened by 3 bases and J by 1 base, with 7 bases between the two germline ends. CDR1 and CDR2 (germline): SNHLY, FYNNEI. The CDR3 spells CASSDRVSYNEQFF. CDR3 coding DNA: TGTGCCAGCAGTGACAGGGTTTCCTACAATGAGCAGTTCTTC.

The gene calls are TRBV19 and TRBJ1-3; D might be TRBD1 (6 bases). The CDR3 is 16 amino acids. The V end lost 1 base, the J end lost 0 bases, and 10 bases lay between the germline ends. Germline-derived CDR1 and CDR2 are LNHDA and SQIVND (reference sequence). In DNA, the CDR3 is TGTGCCAGTAGTATAGTTGGACAGCTCTCTGGAAACACCATATATTTT. This gives the protein CASSIVGQLSGNTIYF.

The chain links TRBV11-2 to TRBJ1-1; no clear D gene. Germline-derived CDR1 and CDR2 are SGHAT and FQNNGV. The V gene lost 5 bases and the J gene lost 9 bases, with 13 bases spanning the gap. This CDR3 comprises 12 residues. The CDR3 DNA sequence: TGTGCCAGCAGCCCAAGCAACTTAAAAGCTTTCTTT. It specifies CASSPSNLKAFF.